The rows below give T cell receptor beta chains drawn from one sample of a study of blood T cell repertoires in COVID-19. Measured with immunoSEQ multiplex PCR; TCRdb has only the in-frame clones, and not every one. Here the sample spans some 220,000 clones, over 75% being singletons. Sequencing input: peripheral blood. These receptors were taken from a human donor in a cohort sampled during active COVID-19. CDR3s leave out the opening cysteine and the closing phenylalanine or tryptophan.

v_call | cdr3_aa
TRBV4-3 | ASSQESTSSSYNEQF
TRBV3-1/TRBV3-2 | ASSLGTDNSPLH
TRBV27 | ASSSGTGSRETQY
TRBV6-2/TRBV6-3 | ASSYSRTSGSRRGTDTQY
TRBV5-6 | ASSLDSNEQY
TRBV18 | ASSPEYTQY
TRBV9 | ASSVGGTDTQY
TRBV19 | ASRKDRKIQPQH
TRBV28 | ASRADSPNQPQH
TRBV29-1 | SVEAQGLYEQY
TRBV15 | ATRRAYEQY
TRBV4-2 | ASSRQGAEGQPQH
TRBV3-1/TRBV3-2 | ASSGVLGGGQGTQY
TRBV5-4 | ASSSDGTGGSQETQY
TRBV5-1 | ASRRMDSDYGYT
TRBV5-1 | ASSLGGATYNEQF
TRBV27 | ASSLTSGAPYEQY
TRBV6-5 | ATLAGGPGDTQY
TRBV19 | ASSRGRDGQETQY
TRBV4-1 | ASSRDSYGYT
TRBV18 | ASSRGNEQF
TRBV19 | ASSDTSSGNTIY
TRBV27 | ASSFRRGLAESSYEQY
TRBV21-1 | ASSKGEDRNSPLH
TRBV5-1 | ASSSTTNTEAF
TRBV16 | ASSRVRQGVRTEAF
TRBV5-1 | ASSSVTSGAVNEQF
TRBV2 | ASSGRDSPLH
TRBV29-1 | SVRGISDNQPQH
TRBV19 | ASSPWERESYGYT
TRBV6-5 | ASSWTDQPQH
TRBV7-2 | ASSLAREGTEAF
TRBV6-1 | ASSEDVDLTDRTYEQY
TRBV9 | ASSTRQGGTGDTQY
TRBV3-1/TRBV3-2 | ASSQDRLAGNNEQF
TRBV27 | ASSIGQGSYEQY
TRBV12-3/TRBV12-4 | ASTPGNTQY
TRBV7-8 | ASSWDRAEKLF
TRBV7-2 | ATRPRLGVRADTQY
TRBV5-6 | ASSLDSSGNTIY
TRBV28 | ASSLNRGPTRDIQY
TRBV6-5 | ASRLDPATNEKLF